Shown below are 18 T cell receptor beta chains from a single sample sequenced in a study of cytomegalovirus exposure and HLA in healthy donors (dated by TCRdb to about 2017). The library relied on the immunoSEQ multiplex PCR assay. TCRdb holds this immuneACCESS table with in-frame rearrangements only. Some clones are missing; in checked studies, unresolved V genes explain under half, and the rest has no known cause. The sample contains approximately 240,000 clones, around nine tenths of them found a single time. The top ten clonotypes cover 1% to 1.2% of the sample. The material sequenced was PBMCs. The receptors originated from a woman between 18 and 30 years old in good health and CMV-seronegative.

The V call is TRBV30, the J call TRBJ1-4; TRBD1 aligns across 9 bases. From germline, CDR1 is GTSNPN and CDR2 SVGIG (reference sequence). This CDR3 region has 18 residues. J was trimmed by 8 bases and V by 2 bases; bases with no gene match: 18. CDR3 sequence (DNA): TGTGCCTGGAGTCGGACCGGGACAGGGAGAATGGCGGTAGAAAAACTGTTTTTT. This translates into CAWSRTGTGRMAVEKLFF.

This sequence joins TRBV28 and TRBJ1-1; 10 bases align to TRBD1. Germline trimming cut 5 bases from V and 0 bases from J; bases unmatched to any gene: 9. Germline CDR1 reads MDHEN; CDR2 reads SYDVKM. This CDR3 is 17 amino acids long. The CDR3 loop reads CASSTPPGQGMNTEAFF. The CDR3 DNA is TGTGCCAGCAGTACGCCCCCGGGACAGGGGATGAACACTGAAGCTTTCTTT.

This clone was picked up one time. Written as DNA, the CDR3 is TGTGCCAGCATAGTTGAGGACTCTGGAAACACCATATATTTT. Protein product: CASIVEDSGNTIYF. The V call is TRBV2, the J call TRBJ1-3; D unresolved. The ends were cut back, 7 bases at V and 0 bases at J, with 10 bases in the middle. Germline CDR1 and CDR2: SNHLY and FYNNEI. There are 14 residues in the CDR3.

CDR3 protein: CASSEILQGLPYGYTF. In nucleotides, the CDR3 is TGTGCCAGCAGTGAAATTCTCCAGGGCTTGCCCTATGGCTACACCTTC. V is TRBV6-1 and J is TRBJ1-2, with D possibly being TRBD1 (5 bases). Trimming took 2 bases from V and 4 from J, leaving 17 bases between them. CDR3 length equals 16 residues. Per germline, CDR1 MNHNS and CDR2 SASEGT.

The genes are TRBV20-1 and TRBJ1-1; D remains ambiguous. This CDR3 has 11 residues. Between the trimmed V and J ends, which lost 5 bases and 5 bases, there was a span of 9 bases. Germline CDR1 DFQATT, CDR2 SNEGSKA (reference sequence). CDR3 amino acids: CSARSKTEAFF. For the CDR3, the DNA is TGCAGTGCTCGGAGTAAGACTGAAGCTTTCTTT.

The J gene is TRBJ2-3, the V gene TRBV5-1, with TRBD2 matching 7 bases. There are 15 residues in the CDR3. The ends lost 2 bases at V and 5 bases at J; junction bases unmatched: 8. Germline-derived CDR1 and CDR2 are SGHRS and YFSETQ. In DNA, the CDR3 is TGCGCCAGCAGCTTACAGCGGGGCCCACTAGATACGCAGTATTTT. Translation gives CASSLQRGPLDTQYF.

The chain recombines TRBV30 with TRBJ1-5; the match to TRBD1 covers 8 bases. Germline V gene lookup returns CDR1 GTSNPN and CDR2 SVGIG (reference sequence). Unmatched junction bases numbered 3, after V lost 0 bases and J lost 5 bases. There are 14 residues in the CDR3. CDR3 region: CAWSVTTGDQPQHF. The CDR3, as DNA: TGTGCCTGGAGTGTAACGACAGGGGATCAGCCCCAGCATTTT.

V usage is TRBV11-1 and J usage is TRBJ2-7; 10 bases agree with TRBD1. Germline V gives CDR1 SGHAT, CDR2 FQDESV (reference sequence). The CDR3 has 15 residues. Losses at the gene ends were 5 bases for V and 3 bases for J; bases not matched to a gene: 7. The CDR3 is CASSPGGTGVYEQYF. The DNA for the CDR3 is TGTGCCAGCAGCCCCGGCGGGACAGGGGTCTACGAGCAGTACTTC.

This chain joins TRBV10-3 and TRBJ2-7, with a possible D match to TRBD2 (6 bases). Per the germline V gene, CDR1 is ENHRY and CDR2 is SYGVKD. The CDR3 contains 11 residues. Between the trimmed V and J ends, which lost 6 bases and 5 bases, there was a span of 8 bases. CDR3: CAIRGLNEQYF. The CDR3 bases are TGTGCCATCAGGGGACTTAACGAGCAGTACTTC.

This chain links TRBV29-1 with TRBJ2-7; no clear D. Trimming took off 4 bases at V and 3 bases at J, with 10 bases between the two ends. The CDR3 runs to 12 residues. Germline V gene sequence: CDR1 SQVTM, CDR2 ANQGSEA. This CDR3 is CSVAGPGYEQYF. CDR3 bases: TGCAGCGTTGCCGGCCCGGGCTACGAGCAGTACTTC.

V usage is TRBV5-1 and J usage is TRBJ1-1; 7 bases are shared with TRBD1. Germline V lookup: CDR1 SGHRS, CDR2 YFSETQ. Losses at the gene ends were 0 bases for V and 1 base for J; bases not matched to a gene: 6. The CDR3 sequence is 16 residues long. CDR3 sequence (DNA): TGCGCCAGCAGCTTGGGGTCAGGGGGTACGAACACTGAAGCTTTCTTT. The encoded protein is CASSLGSGGTNTEAFF.

The CDR3 bases are TGCGCCAGCAGCTGGGCTGGCAGGTTTGCCTCTGGAAACACCATATATTTT. This encodes CASSWAGRFASGNTIYF. This rearrangement joins TRBV5-1 to TRBJ1-3; D gene unclear. This CDR3 contains 17 residues. CDR1 and CDR2 from the germline V gene are SGHRS and YFSETQ. V was shortened by 3 bases and J by 0 bases, with 16 bases between the two germline ends.

This clone was detected only once. The chain is built from TRBV7-8 and TRBJ1-2; tentative D call: TRBD1 (6 bases). There are 17 residues in the CDR3. The V gene lost 5 bases and the J gene lost 8 bases, with 27 bases spanning the gap. Germline CDR1 SGHVS, CDR2 FQNEAQ. Written as DNA, the CDR3 is TGTGCCAGCAGCCTGCACACCGGGACAACCGTACTATGGGGCTACACCTTC. This encodes CASSLHTGTTVLWGYTF.

V usage is TRBV18 and J usage is TRBJ1-5; a weak D match, TRBD1 (5 bases). The length of the CDR3 is 15 residues. Trimming removed 2 bases from V and 6 bases from J, with 14 bases in between. CDR1 is KGHSH and CDR2 is LQKENI in the germline V gene. The CDR3 bases are TGTGCCAGCTCACCAAGTTTGGGGGAGGTTCAGCCCCAGCATTTT. It yields the protein CASSPSLGEVQPQHF.

J is TRBJ2-7 and V is TRBV10-3, with 9 nucleotides matching TRBD2. Germline V gene sequence: CDR1 ENHRY, CDR2 SYGVKD. The CDR3 is 14 amino acids. Germline trimming cut 6 bases from V and 5 bases from J; bases unmatched to any gene: 8. This CDR3 reads CAIRAGLALDEQYF. The CDR3 region has the DNA TGTGCCATCAGGGCGGGACTAGCCTTAGACGAGCAGTACTTC.

The chain couples TRBV19 to TRBJ2-5; 8 bases align to TRBD1. The CDR3 is made up of 14 amino acids. V lost 5 bases and J lost 5; bases outside the gene matches: 7. From germline, CDR1 is LNHDA and CDR2 SQIVND (reference sequence). CDR3 sequence reads: CASSRQGAEETQYF. CDR3 bases: TGTGCCAGTAGTCGCCAGGGGGCGGAGGAGACCCAGTACTTC.

The genes are TRBV19 and TRBJ2-7; 8 bases align to TRBD2. The V and J ends lost 7 bases and 6 bases, in that order; junction bases with no gene match: 11. This CDR3 is 14 amino acids long. CDR1 and CDR2 (germline): LNHDA, SQIVND (reference sequence). CDR3 bases: TGTGCCAGTAATCGAGCGGGAGTCGGGGGCGAGCAGTACTTC. Amino acids: CASNRAGVGGEQYF.

V and J are TRBV10-3 and TRBJ1-2; 10 positions agree with TRBD1. From germline, CDR1 is ENHRY and CDR2 SYGVKD. The J segment lost 4 bases and the V segment lost 6 bases, leaving 11 bases of the junction unmatched. The CDR3 runs to 16 residues. This chain's CDR3 is CAISRGRDRGFYGYTF. CDR3 sequence (DNA): TGTGCCATCAGCCGGGGACGGGACAGGGGTTTCTATGGCTACACCTTC.